What follows are 3 T cell receptor beta chains derived from one specimen sequenced in a study of cytomegalovirus exposure and HLA in healthy donors. Researchers ran the PCR with 60 Vbeta and 13 Jbeta primers. TCRdb's table, derived via immunoSEQ multiplex PCR, lists solely in-frame clones and lacks some. The sample consists of 200,000 to 250,000 clones, over 80% of them appearing once. The specimen was PBMCs. These receptors were obtained from a boy aged 2 to 10 in good health and CMV-seronegative.

The rearrangement links TRBV9 to TRBJ2-3; no clear D gene. The CDR3 is 15 amino acids. Germline values: CDR1 SGDLS, CDR2 YYNGEE. The V end lost 3 bases, the J end lost 1 base, and 12 bases lay between the germline ends. DNA of the CDR3: TGTGCCAGCAGCGCCCCCAGTCTAGGCACAGATACGCAGTATTTT. Its protein is CASSAPSLGTDTQYF.

The chain uses TRBV5-6 and TRBJ1-6, with a possible D match to TRBD1 (5 bases). The CDR3 spans 16 residues. Trimming took off 0 bases at V and 10 bases at J, with 17 bases between the two ends. Germline assignment: CDR1 SGHDT and CDR2 YYEEEE. The CDR3 sequence: CASSLDNLVRGSPLHF. DNA of the CDR3: TGTGCCAGCAGCTTGGATAATCTTGTAAGGGGCTCACCCCTCCACTTT.

The V and J genes are TRBV27 and TRBJ2-6; tentatively, D is TRBD2 (6 bases). Trimming cost V 10 bases and J 4 bases, with 11 bases left between them. Germline V gene sequence: CDR1 MNHEY, CDR2 SMNVEV (reference sequence). This CDR3 region has 13 residues. The CDR3: CATGTLGANVLTF. CDR3 nucleotides: TGTGCCACCGGGACTCTAGGGGCCAACGTCCTGACTTTC.